These 6 T cell receptor beta chains share one sample of origin, sequenced in a study of cytomegalovirus exposure and HLA in healthy donors. The PCR ran on 60 Vbeta and 13 Jbeta primers. The method was immunoSEQ multiplex PCR; TCRdb's version includes in-frame clones alone and lacks a portion of them. In the table there are around 180,000 clones, approximately 80% of which are singletons. Sequenced sample: PBMCs. Source of these receptors: a boy aged 2 to 10 in good health and CMV-seronegative.

This clone showed up just once. The genes are TRBV2 and TRBJ2-1; D remains unclear. Per germline, CDR1 SNHLY and CDR2 FYNNEI. Trimming took off 6 bases at V and 0 bases at J, with 21 bases between the two ends. The CDR3 contains 18 residues. Written as DNA, the CDR3 is TGTGCCAGCAGCGAACTTCGCCGAGCCAAAAGCTCCTACAATGAGCAGTTCTTC. Protein product: CASSELRRAKSSYNEQFF.

This chain uses TRBV29-1 with TRBJ1-1; D possibly corresponds to TRBD1 (5 bases). Looked up from germline, CDR1 is SQVTM and CDR2 is ANQGSEA. The length of the CDR3 is 12 residues. The germline V and J ends were trimmed by 6 bases and 7 bases, with 15 bases remaining between them. CDR3 nucleotide sequence: TGCAGCGTAGACCAGGGAACGGGTGAAGCTTTCTTT. Its protein is CSVDQGTGEAFF. Full variable domain (missing parts from reference TRBV29-1 and TRBJ1-1): SAVISQKPSRDICQRGTSLTIQCQVDSQVTMMFWYRQQPGQSLTLIATANQGSEATYESGFVIDKFPISRPNLTFSTLTVSNMSPEDSSIYLCSVDQGTGEAFFGQGTRLTVV.

V is TRBV27 and J is TRBJ2-7; 11 nucleotides line up with TRBD2. Germline V gene sequence: CDR1 MNHEY, CDR2 SMNVEV (reference sequence). Unmatched junction bases numbered 8, after V lost 6 bases and J lost 4 bases. The CDR3 totals 15 residues. CDR3 sequence reads: CASSPISGRVYEQYF. CDR3 DNA sequence: TGTGCCAGCAGCCCAATTAGCGGGAGGGTTTACGAGCAGTACTTC.

This sequence joins TRBV2 and TRBJ1-4, with D uncertain. The germline V gene has CDR1 SNHLY and CDR2 FYNNEI. V shed 5 bases and J shed 6 bases, with 13 bases lying between them. This CDR3 has 14 residues. The chain's CDR3 is CASSISGGDEKLFF. DNA for the CDR3: TGTGCCAGCAGTATCTCAGGCGGGGATGAAAAACTGTTTTTT.

The gene calls are TRBV7-2 and TRBJ2-7; the match to TRBD2 covers 7 bases. CDR1 and CDR2 (germline): SGHTA, FQGNSA. V dropped 1 base and J dropped 0; count of bases not matched to a gene: 3. The CDR3 loop spans 15 amino acids. The CDR3 nucleotides are TGTGCCAGCAGCTTAGAAACGGGAGGCTCCTACGAGCAGTACTTC. The encoded protein is CASSLETGGSYEQYF.

This rearrangement joins TRBV18 to TRBJ2-7; weak D call: TRBD2 (6 bases). Deletions cut 3 bases from V and 2 bases from J, with 11 bases between. The CDR3 sequence is 14 residues long. Germline loops: CDR1 KGHSH, CDR2 LQKENI. CDR3 sequence reads: CASSPGDWTYEQYF. DNA of the CDR3: TGTGCCAGCTCACCGGGGGACTGGACCTACGAGCAGTACTTC.